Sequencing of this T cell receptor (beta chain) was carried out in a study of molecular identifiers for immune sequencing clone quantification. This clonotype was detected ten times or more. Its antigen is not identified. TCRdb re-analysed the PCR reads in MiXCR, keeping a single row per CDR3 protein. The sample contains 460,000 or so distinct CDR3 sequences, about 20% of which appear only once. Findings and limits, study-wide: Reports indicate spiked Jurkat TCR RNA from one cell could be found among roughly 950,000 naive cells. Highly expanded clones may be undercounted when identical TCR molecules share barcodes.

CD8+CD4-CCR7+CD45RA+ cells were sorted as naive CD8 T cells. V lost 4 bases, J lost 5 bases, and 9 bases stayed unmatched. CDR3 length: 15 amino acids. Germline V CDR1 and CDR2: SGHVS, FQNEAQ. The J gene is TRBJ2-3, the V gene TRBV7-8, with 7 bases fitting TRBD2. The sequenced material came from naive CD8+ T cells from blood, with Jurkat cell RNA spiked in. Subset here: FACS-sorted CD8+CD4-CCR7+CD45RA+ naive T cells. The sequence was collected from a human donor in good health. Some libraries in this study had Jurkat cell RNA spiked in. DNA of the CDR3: TGTGCCAGCAGCTCCCTCACCAGCGGGGTAGATACGCAGTATTTT. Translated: CASSSLTSGVDTQYF.